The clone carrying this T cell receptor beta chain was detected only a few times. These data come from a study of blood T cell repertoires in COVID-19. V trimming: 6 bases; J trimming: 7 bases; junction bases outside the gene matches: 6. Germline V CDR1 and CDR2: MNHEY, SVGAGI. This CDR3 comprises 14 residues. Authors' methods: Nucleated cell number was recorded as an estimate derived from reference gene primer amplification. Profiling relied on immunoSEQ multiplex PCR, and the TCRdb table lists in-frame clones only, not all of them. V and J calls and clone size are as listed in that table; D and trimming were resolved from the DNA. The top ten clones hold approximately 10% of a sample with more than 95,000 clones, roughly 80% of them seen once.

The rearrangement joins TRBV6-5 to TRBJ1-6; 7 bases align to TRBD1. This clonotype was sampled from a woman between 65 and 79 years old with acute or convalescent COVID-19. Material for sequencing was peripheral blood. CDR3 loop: CASRYGTANSPLHF. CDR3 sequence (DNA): TGTGCCAGCAGATACGGGACAGCCAATTCACCCCTCCACTTT.